This T cell receptor (beta chain) appears in the sequencing data of a study of T cell clonality in common variable immunodeficiency. Here immunoSEQ multiplex PCR was the method, and the copy in TCRdb shows in-frame clones only, minus some. This sample comprises about 52,000 clones, none seen once only. This clone was counted at least ten times. No antigen is known for it. Study outcomes and limitations: Common variable immunodeficiency TCR beta sequences reportedly had fewer deletions and N-nucleotide insertions.

The sequence was obtained from a person aged 18-70 years in good health. The sample consisted of peripheral blood mononuclear cells.

CDR3 loop: CSARDGTGSSYEQYF. Partial CDR3 DNA: TGCAGTGCTAGAGATGGGACAGGAAGCTCCTACGAG. This chain joins TRBV20-1 and TRBJ2-7, with 8 positions matching TRBD1. The sequenced fragment ends 3 residues before the CDR3 boundary, so the rest is inferred from the germline J gene. Germline CDR1 and CDR2: DFQATT and SNEGSKA (reference sequence). V shed 0 bases, J shed 0 bases, and the junction held 4 bases outside the gene matches. The CDR3 contains 15 residues.